This T cell receptor beta chain derives from a study of naive and memory T cell subsets. The germline V gene encodes CDR1 ENHRY and CDR2 SYGVKD. The CDR3 has 12 amino acids. V was trimmed by 6 bases and J by 0 bases, leaving 5 bases between them. Blood and skin TCR RNA was reverse transcribed with alpha and beta constant primers. TCRdb itself ran the 5' RACE reads through MiXCR, one entry per CDR3 protein. The sample has over 25,000 distinct CDR3 sequences; roughly a quarter are singletons. Whole-blood samples were roughly 2.3 ml of peripheral blood from healthy adult volunteers. This clonotype was found many times.

The V call is TRBV10-3, the J call TRBJ2-5; D uncertain. The clonotype comes from a female donor in good health. The CDR3 DNA is TGTGCCATCAGCGGGTACCAAGAGACCCAGTACTTC. Residues: CAISGYQETQYF.